This entry lists 3 T cell receptor beta chains sequenced from one sample in a study of T cells and Merkel cell carcinoma outcomes. Profiling relied on immunoSEQ multiplex PCR, and the TCRdb table lists in-frame clones only, not all of them. Of over 5,500 clones in the sample, roughly 91% are singletons; the top ten hold about 3%. The sample taken for sequencing was tumor tissue from Merkel cell carcinoma. Receptors were obtained from a human donor with Merkel cell carcinoma.

The chain is built from TRBV9 and TRBJ2-1; D not resolved. The germline CDR1 and CDR2 sequences are SGDLS and YYNGEE. V lost 4 bases, J lost 9 bases, and 14 bases lay in between. This CDR3 has 13 amino acids. CDR3 nucleotide sequence: TGTGCCAGCAGCCCATGGATGACGGGTGAGCAGTTCTTC. Protein: CASSPWMTGEQFF.

The chain links TRBV5-4 to TRBJ2-7, with 10 positions matching TRBD1. Trimming took 3 bases from V and 4 from J; bases not matched to a gene: 7. The CDR3 consists of 15 residues. Germline V gene data show CDR1 as SGHNT and CDR2 as YYREEE (reference sequence). This chain's CDR3 is CASSSDRGRLYEQYV. Written as DNA, the CDR3 is TGTGCCAGCAGCTCCGACAGGGGGCGGCTGTACGAGCAGTACGTC.

The chain carries TRBV7-3 and TRBJ2-5; no clear D. The V end lost 2 bases, the J end lost 5 bases, and 9 bases lay between the germline ends. Germline-derived CDR1 and CDR2 are SGHTA and FQGTGA. The CDR3 totals 13 residues. CDR3 in amino acids: CASSLFFGETQYF. As DNA, the CDR3 is TGTGCCAGCAGCTTATTCTTCGGGGAGACCCAGTACTTC.